Here is one TCR beta chain with its context. The J segment lost 3 bases and the V segment lost 2 bases, leaving 3 bases of the junction unmatched. Germline CDR1 and CDR2: MGHRA and YSYEKL. The CDR3 length is 15 residues. The data originate from a study of blood T cell repertoires in COVID-19. Study background: The United States, Italy and Spain provided the acute and convalescent COVID-19 samples. In each case, the material was cDNA or gDNA derived from T cells, B-cell-depleted T cells, or PBMCs.

As processed by the authors: Using reference gene primer amplification, nucleated cell counts were estimated. Profiling relied on immunoSEQ multiplex PCR, and the TCRdb table lists in-frame clones only, not all of them. The D gene and trimming were derived from the DNA, and the V and J assignments and clone size from that table. The top ten hold approximately 15% of the sample, which has roughly 130,000 clones, 60% to 85% seen once. Sequencing used peripheral blood. The receptor comes from a man over 45 with acute or convalescent COVID-19. This rearrangement joins TRBV4-1 to TRBJ1-5, with 8 bases identical to TRBD1. CDR3 bases: TGCGCCAGCAGCCAACCGGACAGGGACAATCAGCCCCAGCATTTT. Amino acids: CASSQPDRDNQPQHF.